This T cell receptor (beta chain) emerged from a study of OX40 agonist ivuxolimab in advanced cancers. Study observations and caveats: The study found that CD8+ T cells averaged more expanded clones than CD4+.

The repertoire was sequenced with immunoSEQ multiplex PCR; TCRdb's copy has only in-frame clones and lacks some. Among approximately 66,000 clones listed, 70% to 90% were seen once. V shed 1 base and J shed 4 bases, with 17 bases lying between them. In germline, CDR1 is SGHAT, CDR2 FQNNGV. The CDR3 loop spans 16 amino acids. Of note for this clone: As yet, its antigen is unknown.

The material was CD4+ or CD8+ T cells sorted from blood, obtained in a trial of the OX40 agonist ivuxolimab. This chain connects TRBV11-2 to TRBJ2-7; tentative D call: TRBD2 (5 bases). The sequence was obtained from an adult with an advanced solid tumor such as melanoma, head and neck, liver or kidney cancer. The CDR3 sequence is CASSLGRGRGIYEQYF. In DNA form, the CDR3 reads TGTGCCAGCAGCTTAGGCCGAGGACGAGGGATATACGAGCAGTACTTC. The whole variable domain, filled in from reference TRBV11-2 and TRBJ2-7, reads EAGVAQSPRYKIIEKRQSVAFWCNPISGHATLYWYQQILGQGPKLLIQFQNNGVVDDSQLPKDRFSAERLKGVDSTLKIQPAKLEDSAVYLCASSLGRGRGIYEQYFGPGTRLTVT.